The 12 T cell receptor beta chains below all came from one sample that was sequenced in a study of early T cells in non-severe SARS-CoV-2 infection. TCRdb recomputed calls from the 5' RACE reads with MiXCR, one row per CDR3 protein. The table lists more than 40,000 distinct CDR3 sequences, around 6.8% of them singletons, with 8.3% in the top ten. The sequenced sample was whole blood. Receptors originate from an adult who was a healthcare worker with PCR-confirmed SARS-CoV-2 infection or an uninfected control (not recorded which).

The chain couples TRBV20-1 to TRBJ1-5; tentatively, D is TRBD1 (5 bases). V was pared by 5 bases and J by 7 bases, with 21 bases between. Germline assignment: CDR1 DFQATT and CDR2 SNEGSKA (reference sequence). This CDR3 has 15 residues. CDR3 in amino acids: CSAPLGKGQRQPQHF. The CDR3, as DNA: TGCAGTGCTCCACTCGGGAAGGGGCAGCGGCAGCCCCAGCATTTT.

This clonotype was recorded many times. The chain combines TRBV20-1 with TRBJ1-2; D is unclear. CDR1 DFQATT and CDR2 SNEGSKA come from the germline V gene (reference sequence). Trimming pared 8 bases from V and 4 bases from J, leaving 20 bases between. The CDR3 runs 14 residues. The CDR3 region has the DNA TGCAGTTCCGCGCGAGCCCGTACGGCCTATGGCTACACCTTC. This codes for CSSARARTAYGYTF.

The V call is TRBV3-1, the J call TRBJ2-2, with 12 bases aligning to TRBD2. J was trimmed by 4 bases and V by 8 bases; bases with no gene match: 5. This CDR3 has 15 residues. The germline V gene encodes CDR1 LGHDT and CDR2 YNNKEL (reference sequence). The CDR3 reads CASGQLAGGTGELFF. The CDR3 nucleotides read TGTGCCAGCGGTCAACTAGCGGGGGGCACCGGGGAGCTGTTTTTT.

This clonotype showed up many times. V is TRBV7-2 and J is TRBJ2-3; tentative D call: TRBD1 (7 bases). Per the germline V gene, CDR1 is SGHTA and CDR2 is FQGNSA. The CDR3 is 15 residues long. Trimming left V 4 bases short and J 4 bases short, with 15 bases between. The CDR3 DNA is TGTGCCAGCAGCTCTATGACAGGGAGGTCAGATACGCAGTATTTT. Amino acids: CASSSMTGRSDTQYF.

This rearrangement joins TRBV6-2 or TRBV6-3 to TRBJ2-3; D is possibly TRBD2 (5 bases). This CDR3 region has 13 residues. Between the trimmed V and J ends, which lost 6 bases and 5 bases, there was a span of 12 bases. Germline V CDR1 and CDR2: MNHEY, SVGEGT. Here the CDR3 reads CASSTNRGDTQYF. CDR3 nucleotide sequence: TGTGCCAGCAGCACTAACCGGGGAGATACGCAGTATTTT.

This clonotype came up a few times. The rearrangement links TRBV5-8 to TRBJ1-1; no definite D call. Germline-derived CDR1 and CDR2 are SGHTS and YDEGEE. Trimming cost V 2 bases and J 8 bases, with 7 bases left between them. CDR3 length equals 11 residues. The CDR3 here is CASSFVREAFF. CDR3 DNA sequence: TGTGCCAGCAGCTTTGTGAGGGAAGCTTTCTTT.

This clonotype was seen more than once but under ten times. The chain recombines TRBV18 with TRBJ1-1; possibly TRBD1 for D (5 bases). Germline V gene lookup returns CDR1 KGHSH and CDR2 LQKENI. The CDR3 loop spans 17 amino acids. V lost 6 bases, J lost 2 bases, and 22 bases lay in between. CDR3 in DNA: TGTGCCAGCTCTTTGAACGGGGGATCCTTAATAAACACTGAAGCTTTCTTT. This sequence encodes CASSLNGGSLINTEAFF.

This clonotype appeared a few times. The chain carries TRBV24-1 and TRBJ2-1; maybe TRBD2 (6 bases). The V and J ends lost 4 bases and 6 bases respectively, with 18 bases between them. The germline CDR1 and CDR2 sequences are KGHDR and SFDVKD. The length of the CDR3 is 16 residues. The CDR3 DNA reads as TGTGCCACCAGTGACAAGCGGGCAGGGAGTTCCAATGAGCAGTTCTTC. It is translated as CATSDKRAGSSNEQFF.

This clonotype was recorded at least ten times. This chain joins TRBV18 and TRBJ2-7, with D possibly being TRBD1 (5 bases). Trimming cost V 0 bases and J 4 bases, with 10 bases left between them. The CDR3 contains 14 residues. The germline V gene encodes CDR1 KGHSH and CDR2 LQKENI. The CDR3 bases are TGTGCCAGCTCACCACCAGCCCAGGGTTACGAGCAGTACTTC. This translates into CASSPPAQGYEQYF.

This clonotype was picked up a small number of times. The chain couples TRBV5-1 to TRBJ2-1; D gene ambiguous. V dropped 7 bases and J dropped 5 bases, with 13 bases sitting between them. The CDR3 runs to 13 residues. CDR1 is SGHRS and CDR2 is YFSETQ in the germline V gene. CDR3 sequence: CASDLGRNNEQFF. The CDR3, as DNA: TGCGCCAGCGACTTGGGTCGAAACAATGAGCAGTTCTTC.

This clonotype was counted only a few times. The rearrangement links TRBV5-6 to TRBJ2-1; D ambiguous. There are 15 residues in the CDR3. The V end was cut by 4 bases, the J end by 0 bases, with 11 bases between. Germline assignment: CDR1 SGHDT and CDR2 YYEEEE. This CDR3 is CASSLLMSSYNEQFF. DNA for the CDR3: TGTGCCAGCAGCCTACTCATGAGCTCCTACAATGAGCAGTTCTTC.

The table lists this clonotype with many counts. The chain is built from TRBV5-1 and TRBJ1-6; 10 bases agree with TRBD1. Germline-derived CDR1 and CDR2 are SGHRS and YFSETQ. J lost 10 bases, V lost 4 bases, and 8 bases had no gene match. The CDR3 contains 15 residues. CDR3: CASSLTGTGESPLHF. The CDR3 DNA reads TGCGCCAGCAGCCTCACCGGGACAGGGGAATCACCCCTCCACTTT.